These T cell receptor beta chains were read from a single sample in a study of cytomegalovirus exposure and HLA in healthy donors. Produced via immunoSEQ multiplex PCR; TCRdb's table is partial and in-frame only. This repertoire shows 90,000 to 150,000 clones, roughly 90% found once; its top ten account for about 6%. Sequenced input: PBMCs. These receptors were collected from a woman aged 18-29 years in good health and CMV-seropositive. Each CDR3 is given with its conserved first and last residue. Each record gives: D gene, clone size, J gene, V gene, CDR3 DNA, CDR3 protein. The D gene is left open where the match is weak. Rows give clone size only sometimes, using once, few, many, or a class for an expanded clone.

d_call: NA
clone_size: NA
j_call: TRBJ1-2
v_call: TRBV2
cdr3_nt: TGTGCCAGCAGTGGGATAGGACAATCTTTGGGTGGCTACACCTTC
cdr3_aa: CASSGIGQSLGGYTF

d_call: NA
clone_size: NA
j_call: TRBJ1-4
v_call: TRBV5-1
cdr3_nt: TGCGCCAGCAGCATGGCCGGTGCGAGTAATGAAAAACTGTTTTTT
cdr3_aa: CASSMAGASNEKLFF

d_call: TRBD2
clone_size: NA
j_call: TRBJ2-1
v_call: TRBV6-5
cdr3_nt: TGTGCCAGCAGTTACTCGTGGCGGGAGGGCAATGAGCAGTTCTTC
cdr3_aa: CASSYSWREGNEQFF

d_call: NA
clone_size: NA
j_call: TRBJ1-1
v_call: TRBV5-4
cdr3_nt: TGTGCCAGCAGCTTGACAGGAGGGGAAGCTTTCTTT
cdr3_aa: CASSLTGGEAFF

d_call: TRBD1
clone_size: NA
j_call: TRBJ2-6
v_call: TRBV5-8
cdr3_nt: TGTGCCAGCAGCCCTTGGACAGGGGGTGACGCTGGGGCCAACGTCCTGACTTTC
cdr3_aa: CASSPWTGGDAGANVLTF

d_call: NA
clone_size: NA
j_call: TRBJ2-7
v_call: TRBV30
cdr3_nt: TGTGCCTGGAGTGTATCGGGGTTCTCCTACGAGCAGTACTTC
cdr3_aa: CAWSVSGFSYEQYF

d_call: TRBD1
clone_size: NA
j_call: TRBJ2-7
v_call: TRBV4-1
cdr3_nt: TGCGCCAGCAGCTCCGGAAGGACAGGGGCAAACTACGAGCAGTACTTC
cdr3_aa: CASSSGRTGANYEQYF

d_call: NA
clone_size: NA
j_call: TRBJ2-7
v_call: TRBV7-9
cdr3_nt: TGTGCCAGCAGCCAACCACGCGGGGCAAACTCCTACGAGCAGTACTTC
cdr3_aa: CASSQPRGANSYEQYF

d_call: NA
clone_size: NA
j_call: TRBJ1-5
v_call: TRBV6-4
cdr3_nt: TGTGCCAGCAGTGACATCGTTTTATTGGAGGTTTATAGCAATCAGCCCCAGCATTTT
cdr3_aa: CASSDIVLLEVYSNQPQHF

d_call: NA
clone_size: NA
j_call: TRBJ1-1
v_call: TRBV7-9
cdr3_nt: TGTGCCAGCAGCCCAGCGGGGTCGCGCACTGAAGCTTTCTTT
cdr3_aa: CASSPAGSRTEAFF

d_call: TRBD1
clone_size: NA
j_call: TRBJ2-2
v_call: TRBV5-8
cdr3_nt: TGTGCCAGCGTAATCGGACAGGGGGGCACCGGGGAGCTGTTTTTT
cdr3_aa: CASVIGQGGTGELFF

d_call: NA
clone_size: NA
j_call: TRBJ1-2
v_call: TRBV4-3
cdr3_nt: TGCGCCAGCAGCCAAGCCACTAACTATGGCTACACCTTC
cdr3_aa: CASSQATNYGYTF

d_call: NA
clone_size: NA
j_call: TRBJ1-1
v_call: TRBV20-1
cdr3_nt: TGCAGTGCTAGTTCAGTCCCTGAAGCTTTCTTT
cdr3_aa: CSASSVPEAFF

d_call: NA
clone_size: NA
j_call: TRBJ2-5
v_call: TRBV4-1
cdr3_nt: TGCGCCAGCAGGCCCCAGGGTGGGGGCGCCAAAGAGACCCAGTACTTC
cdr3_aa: CASRPQGGGAKETQYF

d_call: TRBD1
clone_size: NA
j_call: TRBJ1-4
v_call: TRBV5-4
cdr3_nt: TGTGCCAGCAGCTTAGACAGGGGAAATGAAAAACTGTTTTTT
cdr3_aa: CASSLDRGNEKLFF

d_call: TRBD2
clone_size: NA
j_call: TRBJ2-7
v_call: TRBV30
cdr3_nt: TGTGCCTGGGCCCCGCCCGGGAGGTTTTACGAGCAGTACTTC
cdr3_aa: CAWAPPGRFYEQYF

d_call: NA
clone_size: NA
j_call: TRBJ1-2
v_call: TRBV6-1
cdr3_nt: TGTGCCAGCAGTCTTGGACAGAACTATGGCTACACCTTC
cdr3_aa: CASSLGQNYGYTF

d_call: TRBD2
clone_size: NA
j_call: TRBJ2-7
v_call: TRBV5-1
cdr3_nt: TGCGCCAGCAGCTTCCGGACTAGCGGGAGCGAGCAGTACTTC
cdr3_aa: CASSFRTSGSEQYF

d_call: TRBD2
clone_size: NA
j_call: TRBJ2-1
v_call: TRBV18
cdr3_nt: TGTGCCAGCTCACCACCGGGACTAGCGGGAGGGAACGACAATGAGCAGTTCTTC
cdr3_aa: CASSPPGLAGGNDNEQFF

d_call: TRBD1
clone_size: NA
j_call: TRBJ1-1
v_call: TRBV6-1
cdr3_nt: TGTGCCAGCACTCACAGGGGATACACTGAAGCTTTCTTT
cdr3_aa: CASTHRGYTEAFF

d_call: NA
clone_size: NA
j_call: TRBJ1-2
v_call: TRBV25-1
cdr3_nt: TGTGCCAGCAGTGAACGGGACAAGATTAACTATGGCTACACCTTC
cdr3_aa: CASSERDKINYGYTF

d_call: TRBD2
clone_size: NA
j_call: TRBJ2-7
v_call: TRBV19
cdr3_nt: TGTGCCAGCGCCCCTAGCGGGAGAGGTGAGCAGTACTTC
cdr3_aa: CASAPSGRGEQYF

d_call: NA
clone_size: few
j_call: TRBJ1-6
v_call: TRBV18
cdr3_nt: TGTGCCAGCTCACCTAGCTATAATTCACCCCTCCACTTT
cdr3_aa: CASSPSYNSPLHF

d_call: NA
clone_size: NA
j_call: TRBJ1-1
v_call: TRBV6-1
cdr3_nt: TGTGCCAGCAGGACTCACCACATGAACACTGAAGCTTTCTTT
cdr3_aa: CASRTHHMNTEAFF

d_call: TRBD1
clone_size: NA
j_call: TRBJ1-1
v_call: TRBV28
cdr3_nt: TGTGCCAGCAGTCGGGGGACAGTCCTTGAAGCTTTCTTT
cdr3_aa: CASSRGTVLEAFF

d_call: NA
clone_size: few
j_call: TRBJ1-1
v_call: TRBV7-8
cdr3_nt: TGTGCCAGCAGCTTTAGTCAGGGTGTCGGCACTGAAGCTTTCTTT
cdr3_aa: CASSFSQGVGTEAFF

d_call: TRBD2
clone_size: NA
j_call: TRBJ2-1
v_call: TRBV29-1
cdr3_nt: TGCAGCGTTTGCGGGGGGGCCATAGAGGTTGGCTACAATGAGCAGTTCTTC
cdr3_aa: CSVCGGAIEVGYNEQFF

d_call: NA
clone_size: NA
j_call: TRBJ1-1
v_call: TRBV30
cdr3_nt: TGTGCCTGGGCTGGTGGGGGGATCCAGTATGAAGCTTTCTTT
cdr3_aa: CAWAGGGIQYEAFF

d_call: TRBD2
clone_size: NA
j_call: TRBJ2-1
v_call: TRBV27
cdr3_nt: TGTGCCAGCAGGAAACTAGCGGGAGAGCAGTTCTTC
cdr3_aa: CASRKLAGEQFF

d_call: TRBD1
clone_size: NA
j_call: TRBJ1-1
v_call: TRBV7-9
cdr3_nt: TGTGCCAGCAGCATCGGGACAGGGGGCGCGGATGAAGCTTTCTTT
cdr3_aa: CASSIGTGGADEAFF

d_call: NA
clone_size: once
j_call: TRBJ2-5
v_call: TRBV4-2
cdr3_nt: TGTGCCAGCAGCCAAGATCTGGGGGGTGGTCAAGAGACCCAGTACTTC
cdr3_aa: CASSQDLGGGQETQYF

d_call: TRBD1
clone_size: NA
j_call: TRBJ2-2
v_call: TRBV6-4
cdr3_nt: TGTGCCACAGGGACAGCAAACACCGGGGAGCTGTTTTTT
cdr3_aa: CATGTANTGELFF

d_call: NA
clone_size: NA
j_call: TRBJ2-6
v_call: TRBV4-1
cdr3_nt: TGCGCCAGCAGCCAAGATTGGGCGCGCCAGGCCCCTGGGGCCAACGTCCTGACTTTC
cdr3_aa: CASSQDWARQAPGANVLTF

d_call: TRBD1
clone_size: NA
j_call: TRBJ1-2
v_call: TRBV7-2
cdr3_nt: TGTGCCAGCAGCTTAGGACCTACAGGGGGCAGTATAGTTGGCTACACCTTC
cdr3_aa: CASSLGPTGGSIVGYTF

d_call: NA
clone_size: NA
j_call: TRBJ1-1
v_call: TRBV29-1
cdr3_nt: TGCAGCGCTGGGGGGTTCCAGGGAAAAACTGAAGCTTTCTTT
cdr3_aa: CSAGGFQGKTEAFF

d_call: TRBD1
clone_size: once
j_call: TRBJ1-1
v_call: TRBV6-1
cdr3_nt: TGTGCCAGCAGGGGGACAGGGTCGAACACTGAAGCTTTCTTT
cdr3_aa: CASRGTGSNTEAFF

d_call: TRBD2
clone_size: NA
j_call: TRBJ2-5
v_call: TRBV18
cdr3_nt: TGTGCCAGCTCACCAGTCGGGACTAGCGGGCCCACGGGGGGGACCCAGTACTTC
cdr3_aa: CASSPVGTSGPTGGTQYF

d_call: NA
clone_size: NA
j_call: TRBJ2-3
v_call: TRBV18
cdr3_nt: TGTGCCAGTTATGTTGGTCGGAGTACAGATACGCAGTATTTT
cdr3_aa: CASYVGRSTDTQYF

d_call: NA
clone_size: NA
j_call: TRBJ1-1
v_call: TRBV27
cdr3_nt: TGTGCCAGCAGTTTAGCCCCGGTGAGTGAAGCTTTCTTT
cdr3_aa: CASSLAPVSEAFF

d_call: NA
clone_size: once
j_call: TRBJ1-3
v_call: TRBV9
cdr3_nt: TGTGCCAGCAGCGTAATGGGGACTACTGGAAACACCATATATTTT
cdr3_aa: CASSVMGTTGNTIYF

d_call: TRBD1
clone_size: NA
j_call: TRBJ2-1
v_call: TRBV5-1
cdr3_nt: TGCGCCAGCAGCGGCAACAGGGGGTCGCTCAATGAGCAGTTCTTC
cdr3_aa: CASSGNRGSLNEQFF

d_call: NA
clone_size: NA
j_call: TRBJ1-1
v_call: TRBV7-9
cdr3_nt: TGTGCCAGCAGCTTAGAGGGGATCACTGAAGCTTTCTTT
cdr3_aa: CASSLEGITEAFF

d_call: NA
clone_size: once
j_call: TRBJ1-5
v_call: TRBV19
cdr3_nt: TGTGCCAGTAGTATAGGTCTCTTAGGCAATCAGCCCCAGCATTTT
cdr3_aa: CASSIGLLGNQPQHF

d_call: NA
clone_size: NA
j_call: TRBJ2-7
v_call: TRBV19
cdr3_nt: TGTGCCAGTAGTATTGGTGGAGGGCCTTACGAGCAGTACTTC
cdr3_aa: CASSIGGGPYEQYF

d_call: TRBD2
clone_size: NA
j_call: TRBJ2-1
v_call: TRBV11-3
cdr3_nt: TGTGCCAGCAGCTTAGAACCGGGACTAGTACAAAATGAGCAGTTCTTC
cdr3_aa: CASSLEPGLVQNEQFF

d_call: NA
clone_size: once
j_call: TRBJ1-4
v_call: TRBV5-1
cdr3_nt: TGCGCCAGCAGCAGGGGCTGGGATGATGAAAAACTGTTTTTT
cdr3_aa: CASSRGWDDEKLFF

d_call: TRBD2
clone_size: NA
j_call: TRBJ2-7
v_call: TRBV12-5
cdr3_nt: TGTGCTAGTGGTTCTGGAAGCGGGAGCTACGAGCAGTACTTC
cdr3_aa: CASGSGSGSYEQYF

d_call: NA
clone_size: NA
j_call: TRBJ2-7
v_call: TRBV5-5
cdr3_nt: TGTGCCAGCAGCTTGTCCCCAAACTCCAACTACGAGCAGTACTTC
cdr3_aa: CASSLSPNSNYEQYF

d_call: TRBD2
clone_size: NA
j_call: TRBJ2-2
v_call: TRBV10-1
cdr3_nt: TGCGCCAGCAGTGCGGGACTAGCGGGTGGAGGGACCGGGGAGCTGTTTTTT
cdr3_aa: CASSAGLAGGGTGELFF

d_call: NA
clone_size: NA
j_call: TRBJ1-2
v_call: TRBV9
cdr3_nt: TGTGCCAGCAGCGTAGGGAGCCAGGGATGGAACTATGGCTACACCTTC
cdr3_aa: CASSVGSQGWNYGYTF